The T cell receptor beta chain described here comes from a study of cytomegalovirus exposure and HLA in healthy donors. The sample holds a few counts of this clone. Its specificity is unknown. Despite likely unrecorded immune exposures, the donors were nominally healthy at the time of sampling. The CDR3 totals 18 residues. Germline trimming cut 0 bases from V and 3 bases from J; bases unmatched to any gene: 10. Looked up from germline, CDR1 is MNHEY and CDR2 is SMNVEV (reference sequence). Study findings and constraints: In vitro testing confirmed three CMV-associated chains as specific for CMV antigens. Later work associated 16,951 TCR beta sequences with HLA alleles at 0.05 false discovery rate.

This PCR relied on a set of 60 Vbeta primers and 13 Jbeta primers. Profiling relied on immunoSEQ multiplex PCR, and the TCRdb table lists in-frame clones only, not all of them. The table records over 100,000 clones, roughly 68% of them present only once. This TCR derives from a woman in her twenties or thirties in good health and CMV-seronegative. Sequencing was done on a sample of PBMCs. This chain uses TRBV27 with TRBJ2-1; 8 bases line up with TRBD2. The CDR3 bases are TGTGCCAGCAGTTTATCGGGGGGTGGTAGCGGGAACTACAATGAGCAGTTCTTC. It codes for CASSLSGGGSGNYNEQFF.